These 5 T cell receptor beta chains were sequenced from one sample in a study of T cells expressing NK-cell markers. Using the 5' RACE reads, TCRdb records one entry per CDR3 protein without DNA. The sample totals about 450,000 distinct CDR3 sequences. Sequenced: blood T cells: a sorted CD56 or NKG2C T cell subset, CD4+ or CD8+ T cells, or bulk PBMC T cells (not recorded which). These receptors all stem from a woman aged 18-70 years in good health.

The chain couples TRBV7-9 to TRBJ2-2. This CDR3 comprises 15 residues. From germline, CDR1 is SEHNR and CDR2 FQNEAQ (reference sequence). The CDR3 reads CASSSGNPNTGELFF.

This CDR3 reads CAISVTSQSSYNEQFF. The chain carries TRBV10-3 and TRBJ2-1. The germline gives CDR1 ENHRY, CDR2 SYGVKD. The CDR3 runs to 16 residues.

J is TRBJ1-4 and V is TRBV11-2. The CDR3 extends over 18 amino acids. CDR1 is SGHAT and CDR2 is FQNNGV in the germline V gene. The CDR3: CASSLSRNGETVGEKLFF. Full variable domain (rest looked up from reference TRBV11-2 and TRBJ1-4): EAGVAQSPRYKIIEKRQSVAFWCNPISGHATLYWYQQILGQGPKLLIQFQNNGVVDDSQLPKDRFSAERLKGVDSTLKIQPAKLEDSAVYLCASSLSRNGETVGEKLFFGSGTQLSVL.

The V gene is TRBV6-2 or TRBV6-3, the J gene TRBJ1-5; TCRdb gives TRBD1 as the D gene, but with no DNA this cannot be confirmed. The CDR3 loop spans 16 amino acids. Looked up from germline, CDR1 is MNHEY and CDR2 is SVGEGT. Here the CDR3 reads CASSHRDRAGNQPQHF.

This rearrangement joins TRBV6-2 or TRBV6-3 to TRBJ2-1; lacking DNA, the TRBD2 call made by TCRdb goes unchecked. Germline CDR1 is MNHEY and CDR2 is SVGEGT. This CDR3 region has 13 residues. The CDR3 is CASSRLDSNEQFF.